This is a list of T cell receptor beta chains from one sample in a study of regulatory T cells in long-lasting Graves disease. TCRdb called the multiplex PCR reads again in MiXCR, with one record for every CDR3 protein. The sample has fewer than 350,000 distinct CDR3 sequences; about a sixth are singletons. The material was peripheral blood mononuclear cells (PBMCs), obtained at new diagnosis, from a patient treated with antithyroid drugs. The source of these receptors is a female donor with Graves disease. The CDR3 runs from the conserved cysteine through the conserved F or W. The order of the fields is D gene, V gene, J gene, clone size, CDR3 DNA, CDR3 protein. D genes are given only for firm matches. Clone size is stated in some rows and not others, as once, few, many or a class when expanded.

>TRBD2|TRBV19|TRBJ2-7|many
TGTGCCAGTAGTATAGCCTTACTAGCGGGAAGGTACGAGCAGTACTTC
CASSIALLAGRYEQYF
>NA|TRBV7-9|TRBJ2-2|few
TGTGCCAGCCGGGATATAACCGGGGAGCTGTTTTTT
CASRDITGELFF
>NA|TRBV27|TRBJ2-5|NA
TGTGCCAGCAGTTTTCTTCGGCCTCAACTAGGAGAGACCCAGTACTTC
CASSFLRPQLGETQYF
>TRBD1|TRBV9|TRBJ1-6|many
TGTGCCAGCAGCGGACAGGGGGCTTATGGTTCACCCCTCCACTTT
CASSGQGAYGSPLHF
>TRBD2|TRBV9|TRBJ2-5|few
TGTGCCAGCAGCATAGCGGGAGGGCCCGGGGAGACCCAGTACTTC
CASSIAGGPGETQYF
>NA|TRBV6-5|TRBJ2-1|NA
TGTGCCAGCAGTTACAGGGGCCCCCGGGACAATGAGCAGTTCTTC
CASSYRGPRDNEQFF
>NA|TRBV6-5|TRBJ2-4|many
TGTGCCAGCAGTTACCCGGCACTGGCCAAAAACATTCAGTACTTC
CASSYPALAKNIQYF
>NA|TRBV27|TRBJ1-5|many
TGTGCCAGCAGTTTTGGACTCCGGGATCAGCCCCAGCATTTT
CASSFGLRDQPQHF
>TRBD1|TRBV4-1|TRBJ1-2|many
TGCGCCAGCAGCCAGAGTCTGACAGGGTACTATGGCTACACCTTC
CASSQSLTGYYGYTF
>NA|TRBV5-1|TRBJ2-7|many
TGTGCCAGCAGCTCCGACGCCACGGCACCTCAGTACTTC
CASSSDATAPQYF
>TRBD1|TRBV18|TRBJ1-2|few
TGTGCCAGCTCACGCCGACAGGGCCTCGACTATGGCTACACCTTC
CASSRRQGLDYGYTF
>TRBD1|TRBV5-1|TRBJ1-6|NA
TGCGCCAGCAGCCCGGAGGGGACAGGAACATACTCACCCTTCCACTTT
CASSPEGTGTYSPFHF
>TRBD2|TRBV29-1|TRBJ2-7|many
TGCAGCGTAGAAACTAGCGGCACCTACGAGCAGTACTTC
CSVETSGTYEQYF
>TRBD2|TRBV4-1|TRBJ2-1|few
TGCGCCAGCAGCCATATCCCCCGACGAACTAGCGCTATAGATGAGCAGTTCTTC
CASSHIPRRTSAIDEQFF
>NA|TRBV29-1|TRBJ2-2|NA
TGCAGCGTTGAAGATCCCCAGGGGTTATCCACCGGGGAGCTGTTTTTT
CSVEDPQGLSTGELFF
>TRBD1|TRBV28|TRBJ2-7|many
TGTGCCACCAGTTTAGTGCGGGACAGGACTACCTACGAGCAGTACTTC
CATSLVRDRTTYEQYF
>NA|TRBV29-1|TRBJ2-3|many
TGCAGCGTTGAGGAGGGGGCGACAGATACGCAGTATTTT
CSVEEGATDTQYF
>NA|TRBV29-1|TRBJ2-1|many
TGCAGCGTTCCTAGAGGTGGAGGTGAGCAGTTCTTC
CSVPRGGGEQFF
>NA|TRBV11-2|TRBJ2-1|NA
TGTGCCAGCAGCTTCGCAAGCATCAGAGCTTCCTACAATGAGCAGTTCTTC
CASSFASIRASYNEQFF
>TRBD1|TRBV2|TRBJ1-1|NA
TGTGCCAGCAGTGAAGGGGGGACAGGGTTGAACACTGAAGCTTTCTTT
CASSEGGTGLNTEAFF
>NA|TRBV29-1|TRBJ1-2|NA
TGCAGCGTTGAAACCATGGGCTATGGCTACACCTTC
CSVETMGYGYTF
>NA|TRBV7-9|TRBJ2-1|NA
TGTGCCAGCAGCTTAGTTGGCGGGACCGAGTTCTTC
CASSLVGGTEFF
>TRBD1|TRBV2|TRBJ1-1|many
TGTGCCACCGCACGGGACAGCCACATTTTCAACACTGAAGCTTTCTTT
CATARDSHIFNTEAFF
>NA|TRBV11-2|TRBJ2-1|NA
TGTGCCAGCAGCTTAGGTGCGTACGGGACCTACAATGAGCAGTTCTTC
CASSLGAYGTYNEQFF
>TRBD2|TRBV12-3/TRBV12-4|TRBJ2-1|many
TGTGCCAGCAGTCTACTGGCGGGGAGGGATGAGCAGTTCTTC
CASSLLAGRDEQFF
>TRBD1|TRBV12-3/TRBV12-4|TRBJ2-1|many
TGTGCCAGCAGTTTAGGGACAGGGAAGCACAATGAGCAGTTCTTC
CASSLGTGKHNEQFF
>TRBD2|TRBV6-5|TRBJ2-1|NA
TGTGCCAGCAGTTACTGGGGACTAGCGGGATTGAATGAGCAGTTCTTC
CASSYWGLAGLNEQFF
>NA|TRBV11-3|TRBJ1-1|many
TGTGCCAGCAGCTTAGAAGTGACCACTGAAGCTTTCTTT
CASSLEVTTEAFF